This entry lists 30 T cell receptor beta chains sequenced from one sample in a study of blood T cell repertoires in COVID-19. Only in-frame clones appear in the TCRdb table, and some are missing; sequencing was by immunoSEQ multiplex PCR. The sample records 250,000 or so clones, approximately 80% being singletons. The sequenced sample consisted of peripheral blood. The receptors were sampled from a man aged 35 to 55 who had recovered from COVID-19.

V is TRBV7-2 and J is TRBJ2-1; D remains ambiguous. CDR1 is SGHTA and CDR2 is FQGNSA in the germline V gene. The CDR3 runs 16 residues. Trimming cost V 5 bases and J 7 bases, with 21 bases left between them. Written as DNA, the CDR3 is TGTGCCAGCAGCCACCGAAAGGTGACATTGCTTAATGAGCAGTTCTTC. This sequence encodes CASSHRKVTLLNEQFF.

The DNA for the CDR3 is TGTGCCAGCAGCCTACCGGGGGGGCCCAATGAGCAGTTCTTC. This sequence encodes CASSLPGGPNEQFF. V usage is TRBV7-2 and J usage is TRBJ2-1; 8 bases match TRBD2. Germline CDR1 is SGHTA and CDR2 is FQGNSA. This CDR3 is 14 amino acids long. V lost 5 bases to trimming and J lost 6 bases; unmatched junction nucleotides: 6.

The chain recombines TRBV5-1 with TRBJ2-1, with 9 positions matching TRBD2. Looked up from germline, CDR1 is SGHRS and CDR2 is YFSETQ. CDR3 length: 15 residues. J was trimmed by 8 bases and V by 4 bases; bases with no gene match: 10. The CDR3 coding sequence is TGCGCCAGCAGCCTAAGGACTAGCGTCGGACATGAGCAGTTCTTC. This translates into CASSLRTSVGHEQFF.

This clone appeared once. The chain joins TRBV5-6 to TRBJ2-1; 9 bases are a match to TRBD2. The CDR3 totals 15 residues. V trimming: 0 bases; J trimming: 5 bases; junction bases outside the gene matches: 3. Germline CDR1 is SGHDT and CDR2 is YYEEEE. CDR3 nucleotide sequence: TGTGCCAGCAGCTTGGGCGGGAGGGCCGACAATGAGCAGTTCTTC. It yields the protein CASSLGGRADNEQFF.

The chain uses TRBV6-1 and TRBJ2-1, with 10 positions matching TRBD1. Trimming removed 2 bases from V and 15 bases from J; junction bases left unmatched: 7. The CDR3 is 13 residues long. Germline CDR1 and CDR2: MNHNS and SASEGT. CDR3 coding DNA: TGTGCCAGCAGTGAATGGAGGGGACAGGGGAGGTTCTTC. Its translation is CASSEWRGQGRFF.

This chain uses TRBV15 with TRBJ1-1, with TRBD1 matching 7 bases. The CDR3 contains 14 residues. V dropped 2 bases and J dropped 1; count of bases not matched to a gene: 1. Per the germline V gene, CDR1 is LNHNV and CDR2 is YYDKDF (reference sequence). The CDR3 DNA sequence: TGTGCCACCAGCAGACGGACAGGGAACACTGAAGCTTTCTTT. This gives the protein CATSRRTGNTEAFF.

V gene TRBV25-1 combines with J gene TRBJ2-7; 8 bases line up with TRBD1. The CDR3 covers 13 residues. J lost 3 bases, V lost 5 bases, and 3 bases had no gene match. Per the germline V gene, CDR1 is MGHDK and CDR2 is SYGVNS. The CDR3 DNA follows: TGTGCCAGCAGTCAAACAGGGGGCTACGAGCAGTACTTC. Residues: CASSQTGGYEQYF.

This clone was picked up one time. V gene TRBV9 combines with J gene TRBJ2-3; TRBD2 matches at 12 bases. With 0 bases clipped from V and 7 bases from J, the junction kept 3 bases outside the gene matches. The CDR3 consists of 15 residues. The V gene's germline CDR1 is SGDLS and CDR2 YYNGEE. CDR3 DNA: TGTGCCAGCAGCGTAGCTAGCGGGAGGGTCTATACGCAGTATTTT. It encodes CASSVASGRVYTQYF.

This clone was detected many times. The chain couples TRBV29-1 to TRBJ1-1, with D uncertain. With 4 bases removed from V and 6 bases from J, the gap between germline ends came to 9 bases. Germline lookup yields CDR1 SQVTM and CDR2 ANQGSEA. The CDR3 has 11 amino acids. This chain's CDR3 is CSVAREPEAFF. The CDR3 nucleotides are TGCAGCGTTGCGAGGGAGCCTGAAGCTTTCTTT.

The CDR3 bases are TGTGCCAGCAGCCCCGGGACTAGCGGGAGTCGGCAGTTCTTC. Its translation: CASSPGTSGSRQFF. The chain uses TRBV14 and TRBJ2-1, with TRBD2 matching 14 bases. Germline CDR1 and CDR2: SGHDN and FVKESK. The CDR3 loop spans 14 amino acids. V lost 4 bases to trimming and J lost 12 bases; unmatched junction nucleotides: 5.

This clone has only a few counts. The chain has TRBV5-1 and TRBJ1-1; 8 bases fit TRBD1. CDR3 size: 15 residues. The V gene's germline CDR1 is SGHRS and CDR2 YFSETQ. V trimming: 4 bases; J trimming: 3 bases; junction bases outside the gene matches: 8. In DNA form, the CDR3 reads TGCGCCAGCAGCACAGACGGACAGGGTTACACTGAAGCTTTCTTT. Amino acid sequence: CASSTDGQGYTEAFF.

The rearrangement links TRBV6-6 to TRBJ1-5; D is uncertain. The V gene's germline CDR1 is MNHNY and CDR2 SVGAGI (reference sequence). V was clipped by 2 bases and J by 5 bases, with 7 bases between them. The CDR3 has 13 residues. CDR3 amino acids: CASSYGRDQPQHF. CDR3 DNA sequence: TGTGCCAGCAGTTACGGGCGCGATCAGCCCCAGCATTTT.

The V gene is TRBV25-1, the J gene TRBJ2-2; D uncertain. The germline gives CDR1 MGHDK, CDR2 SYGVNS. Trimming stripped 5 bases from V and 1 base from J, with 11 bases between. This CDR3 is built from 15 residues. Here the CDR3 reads CASSRVGLNTGELFF. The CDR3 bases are TGTGCCAGCAGTCGAGTGGGCCTGAACACCGGGGAGCTGTTTTTT.

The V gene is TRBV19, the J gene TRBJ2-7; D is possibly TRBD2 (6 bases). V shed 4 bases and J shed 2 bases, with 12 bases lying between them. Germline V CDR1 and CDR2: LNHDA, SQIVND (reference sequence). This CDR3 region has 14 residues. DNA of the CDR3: TGTGCCAGTAGTAGAGATAGCGGAACCTACGAGCAGTACTTC. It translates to CASSRDSGTYEQYF.

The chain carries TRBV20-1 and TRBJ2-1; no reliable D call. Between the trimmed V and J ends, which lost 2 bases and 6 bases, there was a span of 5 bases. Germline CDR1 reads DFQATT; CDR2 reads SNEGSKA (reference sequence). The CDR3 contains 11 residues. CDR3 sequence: CSARFVNEQFF. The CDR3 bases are TGCAGTGCTAGATTCGTCAATGAGCAGTTCTTC.

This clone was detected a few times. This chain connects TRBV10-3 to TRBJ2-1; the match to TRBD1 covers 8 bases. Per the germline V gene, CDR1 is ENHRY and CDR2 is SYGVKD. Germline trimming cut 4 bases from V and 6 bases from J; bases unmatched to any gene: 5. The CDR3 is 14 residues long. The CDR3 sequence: CAISAQGVANEQFF. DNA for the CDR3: TGTGCCATCAGTGCACAGGGGGTGGCCAATGAGCAGTTCTTC.

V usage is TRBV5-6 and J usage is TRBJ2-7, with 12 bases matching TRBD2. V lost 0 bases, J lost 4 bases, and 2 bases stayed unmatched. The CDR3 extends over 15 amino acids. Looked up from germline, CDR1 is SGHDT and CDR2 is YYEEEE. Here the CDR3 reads CASSLAGLAGYEQYF. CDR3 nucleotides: TGTGCCAGCAGCTTGGCCGGACTAGCGGGATACGAGCAGTACTTC. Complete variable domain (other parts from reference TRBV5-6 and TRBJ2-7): DAGVTQSPTHLIKTRGQQVTLRCSPKSGHDTVSWYQQALGQGPQFIFQYYEEEERQRGNFPDRFSGHQFPNYSSELNVNALLLGDSALYLCASSLAGLAGYEQYFGPGTRLTVT.

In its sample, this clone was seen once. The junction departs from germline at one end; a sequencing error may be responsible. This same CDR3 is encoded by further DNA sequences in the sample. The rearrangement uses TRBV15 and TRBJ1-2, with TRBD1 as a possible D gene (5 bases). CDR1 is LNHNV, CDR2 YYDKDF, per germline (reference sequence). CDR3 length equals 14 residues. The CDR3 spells CATSRDPTVYGYTF. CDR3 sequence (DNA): TGTGCCACCAGCAGAGATCCGACAGTCTATGGCTATACCTTC.

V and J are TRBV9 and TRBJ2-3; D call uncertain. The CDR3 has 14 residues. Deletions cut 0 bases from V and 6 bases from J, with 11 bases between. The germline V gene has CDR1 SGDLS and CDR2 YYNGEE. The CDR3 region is CASSVASGWDTQYF. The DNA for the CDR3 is TGTGCCAGCAGCGTAGCGTCCGGGTGGGATACGCAGTATTTT. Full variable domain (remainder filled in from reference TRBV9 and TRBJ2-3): DSGVTQTPKHLITATGQRVTLRCSPRSGDLSVYWYQQSLDQGLQFLIQYYNGEERAKGNILERFSAQQFPDLHSELNLSSLELGDSALYFCASSVASGWDTQYFGPGTRLTVL.

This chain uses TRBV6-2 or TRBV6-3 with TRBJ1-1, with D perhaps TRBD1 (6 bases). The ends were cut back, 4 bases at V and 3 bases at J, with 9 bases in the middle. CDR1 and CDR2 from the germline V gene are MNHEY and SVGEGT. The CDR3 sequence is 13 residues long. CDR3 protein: CASSWWTDTEAFF. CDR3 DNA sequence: TGTGCCAGCAGTTGGTGGACAGACACTGAAGCTTTCTTT.

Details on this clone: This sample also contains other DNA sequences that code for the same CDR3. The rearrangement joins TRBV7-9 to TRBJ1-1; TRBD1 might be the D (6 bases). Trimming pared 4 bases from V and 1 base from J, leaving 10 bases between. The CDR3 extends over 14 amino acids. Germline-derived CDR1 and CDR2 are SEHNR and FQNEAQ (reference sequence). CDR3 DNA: TGTGCCAGCAGCTCGTGGGACAAGAACACTGAAGCTTTCTTT. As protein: CASSSWDKNTEAFF.

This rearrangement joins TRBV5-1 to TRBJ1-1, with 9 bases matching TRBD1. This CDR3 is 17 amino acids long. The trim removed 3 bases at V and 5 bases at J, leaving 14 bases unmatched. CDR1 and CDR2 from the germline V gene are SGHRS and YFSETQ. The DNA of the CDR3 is TGCGCCAGCAGCTCCCCACTGACAGGGGGGGGAAGTACTGAAGCTTTCTTT. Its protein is CASSSPLTGGGSTEAFF.

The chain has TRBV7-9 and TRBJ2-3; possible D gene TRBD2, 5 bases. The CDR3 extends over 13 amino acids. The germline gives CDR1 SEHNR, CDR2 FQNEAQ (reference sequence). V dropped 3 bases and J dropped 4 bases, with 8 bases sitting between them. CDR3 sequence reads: CASSFGGADTQYF. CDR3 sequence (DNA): TGTGCCAGCAGCTTTGGAGGTGCAGATACGCAGTATTTT.

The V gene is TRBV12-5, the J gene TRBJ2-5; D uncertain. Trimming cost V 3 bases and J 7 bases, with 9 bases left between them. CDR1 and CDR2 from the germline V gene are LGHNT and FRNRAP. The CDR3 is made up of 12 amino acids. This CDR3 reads CASGLEPGTQYF. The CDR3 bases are TGTGCTAGTGGTTTAGAACCGGGGACCCAGTACTTC.

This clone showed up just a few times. The CDR3 spells CASSITRSYEQYF. Written as DNA, the CDR3 is TGTGCCAGTAGTATAACACGTTCCTACGAGCAGTACTTC. The V and J genes are TRBV19 and TRBJ2-7; D unresolved. This CDR3 is 13 amino acids long. Germline V CDR1 and CDR2: LNHDA, SQIVND (reference sequence). Trimming left V 2 bases short and J 1 base short, with 6 bases between.

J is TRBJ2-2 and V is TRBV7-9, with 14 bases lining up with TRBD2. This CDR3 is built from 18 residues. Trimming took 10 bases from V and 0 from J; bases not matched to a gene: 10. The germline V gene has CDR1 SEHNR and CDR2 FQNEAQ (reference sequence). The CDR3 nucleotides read TGTGCCAACGAACCGGGACTAGCGGGAGTATCGAACACCGGGGAGCTGTTTTTT. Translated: CANEPGLAGVSNTGELFF. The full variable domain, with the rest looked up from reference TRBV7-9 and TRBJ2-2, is DTGVSQNPRHKITKRGQNVTFRCDPISEHNRLYWYRQTLGQGPEFLTYFQNEAQLEKSRLLSDRFSAERPKGSFSTLEIQRTEQGDSAMYLCANEPGLAGVSNTGELFFGEGSRLTVL.

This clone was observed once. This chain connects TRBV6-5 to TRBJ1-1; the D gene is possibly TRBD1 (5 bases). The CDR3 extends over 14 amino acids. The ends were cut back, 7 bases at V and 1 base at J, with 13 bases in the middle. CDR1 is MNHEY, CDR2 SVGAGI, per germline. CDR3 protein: CASTRGGANTEAFF. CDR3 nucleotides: TGTGCCAGCACCCGCGGTGGGGCGAACACTGAAGCTTTCTTT.

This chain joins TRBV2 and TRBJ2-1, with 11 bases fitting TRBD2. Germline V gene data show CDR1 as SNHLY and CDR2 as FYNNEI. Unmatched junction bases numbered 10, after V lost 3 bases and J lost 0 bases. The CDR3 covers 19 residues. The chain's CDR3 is CASSEGSGGALSSYNEQFF. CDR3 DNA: TGTGCCAGCAGTGAGGGTAGCGGGGGGGCCCTGTCCTCCTACAATGAGCAGTTCTTC.

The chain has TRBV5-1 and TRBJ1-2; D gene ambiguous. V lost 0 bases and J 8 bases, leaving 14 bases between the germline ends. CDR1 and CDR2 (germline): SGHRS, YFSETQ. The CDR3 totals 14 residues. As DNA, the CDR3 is TGCGCCAGCAGCTTGGCCGAGCGACGAGACGGCTACACCTTC. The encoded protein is CASSLAERRDGYTF.

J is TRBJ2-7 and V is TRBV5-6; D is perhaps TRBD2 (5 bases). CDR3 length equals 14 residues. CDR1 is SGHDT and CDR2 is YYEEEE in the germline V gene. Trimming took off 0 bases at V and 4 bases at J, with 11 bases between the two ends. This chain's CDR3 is CASSLGPGGYEQYF. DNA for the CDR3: TGTGCCAGCAGCTTGGGGCCCGGCGGGTACGAGCAGTACTTC. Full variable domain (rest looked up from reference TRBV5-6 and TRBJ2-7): DAGVTQSPTHLIKTRGQQVTLRCSPKSGHDTVSWYQQALGQGPQFIFQYYEEEERQRGNFPDRFSGHQFPNYSSELNVNALLLGDSALYLCASSLGPGGYEQYFGPGTRLTVT.